These 24 T cell receptor beta chains were all obtained from the same sample, sequenced in a study of early T cells in non-severe SARS-CoV-2 infection. TCRdb passed the 5' RACE reads through MiXCR, listing each CDR3 protein once. The table shows under 70,000 distinct CDR3 sequences, with roughly 7.8% occurring only once. Here the sequenced sample was whole blood, taken at baseline. All receptors derive from an adult who was a healthcare worker with PCR-confirmed SARS-CoV-2 infection or an uninfected control (not recorded which).

This clonotype was seen repeatedly, ten times or more. V is TRBV7-9 and J is TRBJ2-1; D may correspond to TRBD1 or TRBD2 (5 bases each). Germline CDR1 is SEHNR and CDR2 is FQNEAQ (reference sequence). V shed 3 bases and J shed 14 bases, with 11 bases lying between them. The CDR3 loop spans 11 amino acids. CDR3: CASSFGAGEFF. The CDR3 DNA reads as TGTGCCAGCAGCTTTGGGGCCGGGGAGTTCTTC. The variable domain in full, with the rest retrieved from reference TRBV7-9 and TRBJ2-1, is DTGVSQNPRHKITKRGQNVTFRCDPISEHNRLYWYRQTLGQGPEFLTYFQNEAQLEKSRLLSDRFSAERPKGSFSTLEIQRTEQGDSAMYLCASSFGAGEFFGPGTRLTVL.

This clonotype was detected ten times or more. The chain uses TRBV6-1 and TRBJ2-5; D is ambiguous. V dropped 6 bases and J dropped 1 base, with 15 bases sitting between them. The CDR3 runs 15 residues. Germline CDR1 MNHNS, CDR2 SASEGT. This CDR3 reads CASRDTGLIQETQYF. In DNA form, the CDR3 reads TGTGCCAGCAGGGATACCGGCCTTATCCAAGAGACCCAGTACTTC.

Only a few counts were recorded for this clonotype. The junction does not match germline at one end; this may be a read error. V gene TRBV2 combines with J gene TRBJ1-1; TRBD1 might be the D (5 bases). The germline V gene has CDR1 SNHLY and CDR2 FYNNEI. The CDR3 consists of 13 residues. The CDR3 bases are TGTGCCAGTAGTGGGGGAAGATCCACTGAAGCTTTCTTT. Protein product: CASSGGRSTEAFF.

This clonotype was recorded at least ten times. The CDR3 loop reads CASSQGWLGWGTSGRRNYNEQFF. The CDR3 coding sequence is TGCGCCAGCAGCCAAGGTTGGCTCGGTTGGGGGACTAGCGGGAGGAGAAACTACAATGAGCAGTTCTTC. The chain recombines TRBV4-3 with TRBJ2-1, with 15 bases fitting TRBD2. The CDR3 contains 23 residues. The germline gives CDR1 LGHNA, CDR2 YSLEER. V gave up 1 base and J gave up 3 bases; unmatched junction bases: 19.

This clonotype was counted a few times. The chain recombines TRBV7-9 with TRBJ2-2; 16 positions agree with TRBD2. J gave up 0 bases and V 7 bases, and 14 bases lay outside the gene matches. Germline V gene data show CDR1 as SEHNR and CDR2 as FQNEAQ (reference sequence). The CDR3 extends over 21 amino acids. The CDR3 reads CASMRSVGTSGRGANTGELFF. In DNA, the CDR3 is TGTGCCAGCATGCGATCAGTTGGGACTAGCGGGAGGGGCGCGAACACCGGGGAGCTGTTTTTT.

The chain joins TRBV19 to TRBJ2-1, with 7 positions matching TRBD2. The CDR3 is made up of 15 amino acids. The V gene's germline CDR1 is LNHDA and CDR2 SQIVND (reference sequence). The V segment lost 2 bases and the J segment 2 bases; nucleotides outside the gene matches: 3. The CDR3 DNA reads as TGTGCCAGTAGTATATCTCGGGAGGCCTACAATGAGCAGTTCTTC. It specifies CASSISREAYNEQFF.

This clonotype was counted between two and nine times. V gene TRBV5-1 combines with J gene TRBJ2-3; 8 bases are shared with TRBD2. Per germline, CDR1 SGHRS and CDR2 YFSETQ. The CDR3 loop spans 18 amino acids. V shed 0 bases and J 1 base; nucleotides not matched to a gene: 10. DNA of the CDR3: TGCGCCAGCAGCTTGGGGGGAGTAGCGGGACTTGGCACAGATACGCAGTATTTT. It codes for CASSLGGVAGLGTDTQYF.

This clonotype was seen a handful of times. The chain links TRBV29-1 to TRBJ1-2; 7 nucleotides agree with TRBD1. J was trimmed by 6 bases and V by 4 bases; bases with no gene match: 5. Germline CDR1 reads SQVTM; CDR2 reads ANQGSEA. CDR3 length equals 12 residues. Here the CDR3 reads CSVVDRDDGYTF. CDR3 nucleotides: TGCAGCGTTGTTGACAGGGATGATGGCTACACCTTC.

This clonotype showed up many times. The CDR3 loop reads CASSFFARIEAFF. The CDR3 DNA is TGTGCCAGCAGTTTTTTTGCCCGGATTGAAGCTTTCTTT. The V call is TRBV12-3 or TRBV12-4, the J call TRBJ1-1; D uncertain. The CDR3 consists of 13 residues. Between the trimmed V and J ends, which lost 3 bases and 7 bases, there was a span of 12 bases.

At least ten counts were recorded for this clonotype. The chain employs TRBV29-1 and TRBJ2-7; the D call may be TRBD1 or TRBD2 (5 bases each). Germline loops: CDR1 SQVTM, CDR2 ANQGSEA. This CDR3 is built from 14 residues. Trimming cost V 4 bases and J 0 bases, with 13 bases left between them. CDR3: CSVARDRFSYEQYF. CDR3 sequence (DNA): TGCAGCGTTGCTAGGGACCGATTCTCCTACGAGCAGTACTTC.

In this sample, this clonotype turned up a few times. The chain uses TRBV20-1 and TRBJ2-7; 7 nucleotides line up with TRBD1. The CDR3 covers 13 residues. The germline V gene has CDR1 DFQATT and CDR2 SNEGSKA (reference sequence). The CDR3 protein is CSPHGQDSYEQYF. CDR3 coding DNA: TGCAGCCCGCACGGACAGGACTCCTACGAGCAGTACTTC.

This clonotype was counted at least ten times. This rearrangement joins TRBV28 to TRBJ2-1; 8 bases agree with TRBD2. CDR1 is MDHEN and CDR2 is SYDVKM in the germline V gene. V lost 2 bases, J lost 1 base, and 1 base stayed unmatched. This CDR3 comprises 15 residues. The DNA for the CDR3 is TGTGCCAGCAGTTTAGCGGGGGGTTCCTACAATGAGCAGTTCTTC. It codes for CASSLAGGSYNEQFF. The full variable domain, completed using reference TRBV28 and TRBJ2-1, is DVKVTQSSRYLVKRTGEKVFLECVQDMDHENMFWYRQDPGLGLRLIYFSYDVKMKEKGDIPEGYSVSREKKERFSLILESASTNQTSMYLCASSLAGGSYNEQFFGPGTRLTVL.

The rearrangement uses TRBV10-3 and TRBJ1-1, with D possibly matching TRBD1 (6 bases). V was trimmed by 0 bases and J by 1 base, leaving 21 bases between them. Germline loops: CDR1 ENHRY, CDR2 SYGVKD. The CDR3 covers 19 residues. The CDR3 spells CAISESRARQVRRNTEAFF. CDR3 sequence (DNA): TGTGCCATCAGTGAGTCCCGGGCCCGACAGGTTCGGAGGAACACTGAAGCTTTCTTT.

At least ten counts were recorded for this clonotype. The CDR3 nucleotides are TGCGCCAGCAGCCCGGGGCTTAATCAGCCCCAGCATTTT. Residues: CASSPGLNQPQHF. The V gene is TRBV4-1, the J gene TRBJ1-5; D is possibly TRBD1 (5 bases). The CDR3 has 13 amino acids. Germline assignment: CDR1 MGHRA and CDR2 YSYEKL. The V gene lost 4 bases and the J gene lost 4 bases, with 8 bases spanning the gap.

The chain is built from TRBV29-1 and TRBJ2-2; a possible D gene is TRBD1 (5 bases). The germline V gene encodes CDR1 SQVTM and CDR2 ANQGSEA. The CDR3 covers 13 residues. Deletions cut 4 bases from V and 5 bases from J, with 11 bases between. CDR3 in amino acids: CSVGVRETGELFF. The DNA of the CDR3 is TGCAGCGTTGGGGTCAGGGAAACCGGGGAGCTGTTTTTT.

The table lists this clonotype with many counts. The chain links TRBV20-1 to TRBJ2-2; 12 nucleotides line up with TRBD2. V shed 2 bases and J 7 bases; nucleotides not matched to a gene: 8. Germline V gene lookup returns CDR1 DFQATT and CDR2 SNEGSKA (reference sequence). The CDR3 loop spans 16 amino acids. The CDR3 DNA is TGCAGTGCTAGAATGGGACTAGCGGGTCGTGGCGGGGAGCTGTTTTTT. Translation gives CSARMGLAGRGGELFF.

This clonotype was seen a handful of times. The chain uses TRBV6-5 and TRBJ2-5; D tentatively fits TRBD1 or TRBD2 (5 bases each). From germline, CDR1 is MNHEY and CDR2 SVGAGI. The CDR3 runs to 13 residues. Trimming removed 3 bases from V and 9 bases from J, with 14 bases in between. DNA for the CDR3: TGTGCCAGCAGTTATGGGACCACTTTAGCCCAGTACTTC. Protein: CASSYGTTLAQYF.

This clonotype turned up a few times. This sequence joins TRBV11-2 and TRBJ2-1, with D unclear. The ends were cut back, 0 bases at V and 4 bases at J, with 10 bases in the middle. The CDR3 spans 15 residues. CDR1 and CDR2 from the germline V gene are SGHAT and FQNNGV. CDR3 protein: CASSLEGFGYNEQFF. CDR3 coding DNA: TGTGCCAGCAGCTTAGAAGGGTTCGGTTACAATGAGCAGTTCTTC.

This clonotype was found a few times. The chain couples TRBV29-1 to TRBJ2-7; 10 nucleotides line up with TRBD1. CDR1 SQVTM and CDR2 ANQGSEA come from the germline V gene. The junction had 13 bases not matched to a gene; V was cut back by 4 bases and J by 4 bases. The CDR3 consists of 16 residues. Here the CDR3 DNA reads TGCAGCGTTGTCCCTCCAGCGGGACAGGGGTCTTACGAGCAGTACTTC. Protein sequence: CSVVPPAGQGSYEQYF.

This clonotype was seen a few times. The chain employs TRBV4-3 and TRBJ2-1, with no clear D. V was pared by 1 base and J by 2 bases, with 9 bases between. In germline, CDR1 is LGHNA, CDR2 YSLEER. The CDR3 totals 15 residues. The CDR3 reads CASSQGFPTYNEQFF. CDR3 coding DNA: TGCGCCAGCAGCCAAGGATTTCCCACCTACAATGAGCAGTTCTTC.

This clonotype was picked up many times. V and J are TRBV4-1 and TRBJ1-5, with D unresolved. Germline V CDR1 and CDR2: MGHRA, YSYEKL. The ends were cut back, 2 bases at V and 5 bases at J, with 10 bases in the middle. The CDR3 consists of 14 residues. The CDR3 spells CASSQTPTHQPQHF. As DNA, the CDR3 is TGCGCCAGCAGCCAAACACCAACCCATCAGCCCCAGCATTTT.

This clonotype came up a few times. The J gene is TRBJ2-3, the V gene TRBV20-1, with D hard to call. V shed 3 bases and J shed 6 bases, with 10 bases lying between them. Germline loops: CDR1 DFQATT, CDR2 SNEGSKA (reference sequence). The CDR3 sequence is 12 residues long. The CDR3: CSARLTADTQYF. For the CDR3, the DNA is TGCAGTGCTAGGTTGACGGCTGATACGCAGTATTTT.

This clonotype came up many times. The V call is TRBV7-9, the J call TRBJ2-5; D gene uncertain. V was cut by 4 bases and J by 3 bases, with 9 bases left in between. CDR1 is SEHNR, CDR2 FQNEAQ, per germline (reference sequence). The CDR3 runs to 13 residues. In DNA, the CDR3 is TGTGCCAGCAGCTCCCGTCAAAAAGAGACCCAGTACTTC. Its protein product is CASSSRQKETQYF.

This clonotype occurred a few times. The rearrangement uses TRBV11-2 and TRBJ2-7; 8 bases fit TRBD1. This CDR3 is built from 14 residues. CDR1 SGHAT and CDR2 FQNNGV come from the germline V gene. V gave up 4 bases and J gave up 3 bases; unmatched junction bases: 5. The CDR3 region has the DNA TGTGCCAGCAGCTCGACAGGGGCATACTACGAGCAGTACTTC. Its translation: CASSSTGAYYEQYF.